This T cell receptor (beta chain) was recovered during a study of blood T cell repertoires in COVID-19 (dated by TCRdb to between 2020 and 2021). Background for the entire study: Samples from collaborators originated in the United States, Italy and Spain and spanned both the acute and convalescent phases of COVID-19. The material from the prospective study consisted of cDNA or gDNA derived from T cells, B-cell-depleted T cells, or PBMCs. Deeply sampled blood TCRbeta repertoires from subjects exposed to, actively infected with, or recovered from COVID-19 were included in the dataset. The repertoires were released in a freely available public database intended as a resource for research on the immune response to SARS-CoV-2. The samples were drawn from the first 160 participants of the ongoing ImmuneRACE study and from 1,200 or so subjects provided by 6 global collaborators. Sample metadata almost always included a de-identified subject ID, COVID-19 status, age in years and sex. Where available, HLA class I and class II types were taken from metadata supplied by the sample provider and were not determined by assay-based typing.

TCRbeta CDR3 regions were amplified from genomic DNA using the immunoSEQ Assay, a bias-controlled multiplex PCR. Per the source publication's procedure: Within the assay, amplification of reference gene primers was used to estimate how many nucleated cells each sample contained. To quantify the absolute abundance of each unique TCRbeta CDR3 rearrangement, sequence reads were collapsed and filtered. For each sample, productive Simpson clonality was calculated as the square root of Simpson's diversity index over productive rearrangements. TCRdb retrieved this table from immuneACCESS and kept in-frame rearrangements only. Not all clones are present; in checked studies, unresolved V genes account for under half, and no reason is known for the remainder. D and trimming were read from the DNA, whereas the V and J calls and clone size are those reported in that table. The sample records approximately 260,000 clones, 80% to 90% of which are singletons. The ten biggest clones cover 3.5% to 5% of the sample.

Taken from the germline V gene, the CDR1 and CDR2 loops are SNHLY and FYNNEI. Deletion took 7 bases off V and 6 bases off J, with a span of 18 bases between the germline ends. The cysteine opens and the phenylalanine closes a CDR3 of 14 amino acids. Only the CDR3 DNA stays, 42 bases, in frame from base 1. Enrolling through a virtual design, the prospective study's participants ranged in age from roughly 18 to 89 years and lived across about two dozen United States geographic areas. To assign participants to cohorts, the prospective study relied on clinical history that participants themselves reported in a screening survey and a study questionnaire. In the prospective study, whole blood, serum and a nasopharyngeal or oropharyngeal swab were collected from each participant by mobile phlebotomists. Participants in the prospective study had the option to provide additional blood draws and questionnaires over an approximately 2-month period. Blood samples from the prospective study were shipped frozen or at room temperature prior to DNA extraction.

Results the study describes overall, beyond this receptor: How much clinical and demographic metadata was included differed by source and by participant, and the metadata was provided uncurated.

Points on this clone: Its antigen target is currently unknown. The sample holds no much larger clone one base away, and base qualities are not on file.

The TCR sequence derives from a young man with acute COVID-19. The sample consisted of PBMCs or T cells enriched from blood (not recorded which). The chain couples TRBV2 to TRBJ2-5, with an unclear D gene assignment. The CDR3 protein is CASISLSVEKTQYF. The DNA sequence is given as TGTGCCAGCATCTCGCTTTCTGTGGAGAAGACCCAGTACTTC.